This TCR beta chain was sequenced for a study of blood T cells in healthy people across ages. Per germline, CDR1 MGHRA and CDR2 YSYEKL. The J segment lost 9 bases and the V segment lost 2 bases, leaving 10 bases of the junction unmatched. The CDR3 runs 14 residues. Regarding this clonotype: Its cognate antigen is unknown.

Points from the study as a whole: Naive T cell percentage showed a strong correlation with TCR beta diversity.

Using a J-beta primer mix together with a sample-barcoded 5' primer, a second PCR was run for roughly 6 to 12 cycles. One entry per CDR3 protein results from TCRdb running MiXCR on the 5' RACE reads. The table includes about 1.6 million distinct CDR3 sequences, about 35% detected once. The V gene is TRBV4-1, the J gene TRBJ2-7; 7 bases map to TRBD2. The clonotype comes from a woman aged 25 to 45 in good health. Sample: blood. The chain's CDR3 is CASSQLRGSGGQYF. As DNA, the CDR3 is TGCGCCAGCAGCCAATTACGCGGGAGTGGCGGGCAGTACTTC.